This T cell receptor beta chain derives from a study of CD8 T cells in ankylosing spondylitis (dated by TCRdb to the late 2010s). With respect to the entire study: The study set out to find disease-linked TCR variants by profiling T cell receptor beta repertoires in ankylosing spondylitis patients and healthy donors. The whole study cohort included 90 to 120 healthy donors and around 24 ankylosing spondylitis patients. Peripheral blood samples were taken, and synovial fluid was additionally collected from ankylosing spondylitis patients.

Sequencing was carried out with an Illumina HiSeq 2500. Quantitative 5'-RACE with molecular barcodes was the method used to prepare the TCR beta libraries. Per the original workflow: A new computational method, built on a probabilistic model of VDJ rearrangement, was used to identify disease-linked TCR variants. Starting from the raw public reads, TCRdb applied fastp trimming at Q25, assembled clones with MiXCR and retained in-frame beta chains. A single entry per CDR3 protein holds the most common genes and DNA from its merged rows. Clone size and V and J calls follow TCRdb, not the original study. The sample contains approximately 220,000 distinct CDR3 sequences, roughly 25% of them found a single time. Clones ranked in the top ten supply under 7% of the sample. Points on this clonotype: It lacks a known antigen. No quality values exist for individual bases; no much larger clone is one base distant.

Broader findings and caveats from the paper: The disease-linked clones had a CD8+ phenotype and were found at relatively low frequencies in peripheral blood. Significant enrichment of the disease-linked clones was reported in matched synovial fluid samples from ankylosing spondylitis patients. A TCR beta motif of several highly homologous amino acid variants appeared characteristic of blood from ankylosing spondylitis patients. Some motif variants were previously reported in synovial fluid and blood of reactive arthritis patients, suggesting common disease-initiation mechanisms.

According to the germline V gene, CDR1 reads MGHRA and CDR2 reads YSYEKL. The junction carries 22 bases between V and J, which are trimmed by 2 bases and 6 bases respectively. The CDR3 has 17 amino acids, counting the end cysteine and phenylalanine. CDR3 DNA only is kept here, 51 bases in frame from base 1. Source material: blood, either unsorted or a sorted T cell fraction (not recorded which). The rearranged segments are TRBV4-1 and TRBJ1-2; the D gene cannot be resolved reliably. The sequence derives from a male donor with ankylosing spondylitis or in good health (not recorded which). This receptor carries the CDR3 CASSQRGNVRYGDGYTF. The sequenced DNA: TGCGCCAGCAGCCAACGGGGTAACGTAAGGTATGGGGATGGCTACACCTTC.